A selection of T cell receptor beta chains follows, all from one sample in a study of cytomegalovirus exposure and HLA in healthy donors. TCRdb's table, derived via immunoSEQ multiplex PCR, lists solely in-frame clones and lacks some. Of 120,000 to 150,000 clones listed, more than 65% are singletons. Material: PBMCs. These receptor sequences come from a woman in her twenties or thirties in good health and CMV-seronegative. Both conserved end residues are part of each CDR3. The D gene is left open where the match is weak. Rows give clone size only sometimes, using once, few, many, or a class for an expanded clone.

D: -; J: TRBJ2-6; size: once; V: TRBV30; DNA: TGTGCCTGGAAGCGCTCTGGGGCCAACGTCCTGACTTTC; CDR3: CAWKRSGANVLTF
D: -; J: TRBJ1-2; size: -; V: TRBV29-1; DNA: TGCAGCGTTGCCAGGGTCTACGGCTACACCTTC; CDR3: CSVARVYGYTF
D: -; J: TRBJ2-1; size: few; V: TRBV19; DNA: TGTGCCAGTAGTGCAGGGACAGGGGTTGGTAGCGGGGGGAATGAGCAGTTCTTC; CDR3: CASSAGTGVGSGGNEQFF
D: -; J: TRBJ2-5; size: -; V: TRBV5-1; DNA: TGCGCCAGCAGCTTTACCCCTAGCGCTCAAGAGACCCAGTACTTC; CDR3: CASSFTPSAQETQYF
D: -; J: TRBJ2-7; size: -; V: TRBV6-6; DNA: TGTGCCAGCATGGGACAACGACCCTACGAGCAGCACTTC; CDR3: CASMGQRPYEQHF
D: -; J: TRBJ2-1; size: -; V: TRBV9; DNA: TGTGCCAGCAGCCCCTCCCTCTCCTACAATGAGCAGTTCTTC; CDR3: CASSPSLSYNEQFF
D: -; J: TRBJ1-1; size: once; V: TRBV18; DNA: TGTGCCAGCTCACCACCGGCGGCTAACACTGAAGCTTTCTTT; CDR3: CASSPPAANTEAFF
D: TRBD1; J: TRBJ2-7; size: few; V: TRBV14; DNA: TGTGCCAGCAGCCAACGACAGGGTTCGAGCGAGCAGTACTTC; CDR3: CASSQRQGSSEQYF
D: TRBD2; J: TRBJ2-2; size: -; V: TRBV18; DNA: TGTGCCAGCTCACCCTCGGTTAGCGGGGGGTCCACCGGGGAGCTGTTTTTT; CDR3: CASSPSVSGGSTGELFF
D: -; J: TRBJ1-3; size: -; V: TRBV7-3; DNA: TGTGCCAGCAGCTCCAATGGAAACACCATATATTTT; CDR3: CASSSNGNTIYF
D: -; J: TRBJ1-2; size: few; V: TRBV6-1; DNA: TGTGCCAGCAGTGAATATCCAGGGGCTAACTATGGCTACACCTTC; CDR3: CASSEYPGANYGYTF
D: TRBD1; J: TRBJ1-4; size: -; V: TRBV5-6; DNA: TGTGCCAGCAGCACCGGGACAGCGGGTAATGAAAAACTGTTTTTT; CDR3: CASSTGTAGNEKLFF
D: -; J: TRBJ2-1; size: -; V: TRBV1; DNA: TGCACCAGCAGCCAAGCGGGGGGGCCGTACAATGAGCAGTTCTTC; CDR3: CTSSQAGGPYNEQFF
D: TRBD1; J: TRBJ2-7; size: -; V: TRBV30; DNA: TGTGCCTGGAGTGTACGCGGGACAGGGACTAAAGAGCAGTACTTC; CDR3: CAWSVRGTGTKEQYF
D: TRBD1; J: TRBJ2-4; size: -; V: TRBV30; DNA: TGTGCCTCAGGGACAGGAAACATTCAGTACTTC; CDR3: CASGTGNIQYF
D: -; J: TRBJ2-5; size: once; V: TRBV7-2; DNA: TGTGCCAGCAGCTTAATTAAGCGATTAGAGACCCAGTACTTC; CDR3: CASSLIKRLETQYF
D: -; J: TRBJ1-5; size: once; V: TRBV30; DNA: TGTGCCTGGAGCGTCCTCCTTGAGAATCAGCCCCAGCATTTT; CDR3: CAWSVLLENQPQHF
D: TRBD1; J: TRBJ1-4; size: few; V: TRBV7-9; DNA: TGTGCCAGCAACGTCGGACAGGATGGTGAAAAACTGTTTTTT; CDR3: CASNVGQDGEKLFF
D: -; J: TRBJ1-4; size: -; V: TRBV21-1; DNA: TGTGCCAGCAGCAACCGAGGGGAAAAACTGTTTTTT; CDR3: CASSNRGEKLFF
D: -; J: TRBJ2-3; size: -; V: TRBV28; DNA: TGTGCCAGCAGTTTAGGCGGGATGGGGTCTGGCACGCAGTATTTT; CDR3: CASSLGGMGSGTQYF
D: -; J: TRBJ1-2; size: -; V: TRBV7-3; DNA: TGTGCCAGCAGCTTAGAAGGTGCAGGCTATGGCTACACCTTC; CDR3: CASSLEGAGYGYTF